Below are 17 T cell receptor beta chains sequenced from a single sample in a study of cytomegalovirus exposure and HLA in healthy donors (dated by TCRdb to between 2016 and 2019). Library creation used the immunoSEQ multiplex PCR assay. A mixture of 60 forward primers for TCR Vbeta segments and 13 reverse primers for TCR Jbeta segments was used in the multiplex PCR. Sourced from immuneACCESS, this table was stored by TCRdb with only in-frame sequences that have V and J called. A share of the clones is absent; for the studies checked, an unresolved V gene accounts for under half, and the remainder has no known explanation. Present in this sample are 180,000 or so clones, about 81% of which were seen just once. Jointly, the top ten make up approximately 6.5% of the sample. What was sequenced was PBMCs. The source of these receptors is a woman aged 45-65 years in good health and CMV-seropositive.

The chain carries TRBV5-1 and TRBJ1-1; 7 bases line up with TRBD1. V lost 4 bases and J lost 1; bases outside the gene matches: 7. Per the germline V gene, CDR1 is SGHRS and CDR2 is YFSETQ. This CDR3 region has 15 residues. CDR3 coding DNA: TGCGCCAGCAGCCCCGACAGGGTAGGGAACACTGAAGCTTTCTTT. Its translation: CASSPDRVGNTEAFF.

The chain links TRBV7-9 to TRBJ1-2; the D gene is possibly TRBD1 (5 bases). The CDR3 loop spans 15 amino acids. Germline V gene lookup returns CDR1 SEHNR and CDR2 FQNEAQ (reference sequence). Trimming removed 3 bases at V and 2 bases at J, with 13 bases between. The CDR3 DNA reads TGTGCCAGCAGCTTTCCGGGGGGGGAAAACTATGGCTACACCTTC. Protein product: CASSFPGGENYGYTF. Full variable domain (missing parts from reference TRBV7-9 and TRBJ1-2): DTGVSQNPRHKITKRGQNVTFRCDPISEHNRLYWYRQTLGQGPEFLTYFQNEAQLEKSRLLSDRFSAERPKGSFSTLEIQRTEQGDSAMYLCASSFPGGENYGYTFGSGTRLTVV.

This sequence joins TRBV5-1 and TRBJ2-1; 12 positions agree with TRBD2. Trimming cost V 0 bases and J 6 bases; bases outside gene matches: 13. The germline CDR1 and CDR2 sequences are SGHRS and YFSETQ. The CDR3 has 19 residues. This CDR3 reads CASSLAVTSGSFQGNEQFF. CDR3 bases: TGCGCCAGCAGCTTGGCCGTGACTAGCGGGAGCTTCCAGGGCAATGAGCAGTTCTTC.

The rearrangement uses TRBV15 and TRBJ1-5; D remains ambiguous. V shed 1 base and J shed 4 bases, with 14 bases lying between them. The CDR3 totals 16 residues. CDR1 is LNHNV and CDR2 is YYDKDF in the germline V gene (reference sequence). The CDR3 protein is CATSRGGTDTNQPQHF. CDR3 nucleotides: TGTGCCACCAGCAGAGGAGGCACGGATACAAATCAGCCCCAGCATTTT.

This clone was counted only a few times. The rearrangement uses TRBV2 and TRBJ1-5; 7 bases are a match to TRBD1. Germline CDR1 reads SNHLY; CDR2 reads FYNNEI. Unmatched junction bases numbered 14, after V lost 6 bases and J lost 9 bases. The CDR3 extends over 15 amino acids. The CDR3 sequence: CASRAGTAASGPQHF. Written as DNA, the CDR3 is TGTGCCAGCAGAGCCGGGACAGCGGCCTCGGGGCCCCAGCATTTT.

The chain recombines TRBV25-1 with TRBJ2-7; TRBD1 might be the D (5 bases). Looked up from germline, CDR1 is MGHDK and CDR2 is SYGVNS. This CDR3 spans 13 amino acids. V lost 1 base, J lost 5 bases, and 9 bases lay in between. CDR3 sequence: CASSESGLNEQYF. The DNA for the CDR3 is TGTGCCAGCAGTGAATCAGGGTTGAACGAGCAGTACTTC.

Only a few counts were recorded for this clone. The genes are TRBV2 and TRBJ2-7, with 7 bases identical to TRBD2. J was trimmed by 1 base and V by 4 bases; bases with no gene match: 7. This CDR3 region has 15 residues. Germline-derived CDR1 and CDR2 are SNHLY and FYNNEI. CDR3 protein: CASSGRASGSYEQYF. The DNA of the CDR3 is TGTGCCAGCAGTGGACGGGCTAGCGGATCCTACGAGCAGTACTTC.

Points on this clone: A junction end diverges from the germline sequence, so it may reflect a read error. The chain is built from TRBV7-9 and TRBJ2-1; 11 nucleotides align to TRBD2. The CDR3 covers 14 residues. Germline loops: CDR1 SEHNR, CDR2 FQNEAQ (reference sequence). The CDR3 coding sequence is TGTTCCAGCAGCTATAGCGGGGGGGTCGATGAGCAGTTCTTC. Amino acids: CSSSYSGGVDEQFF.

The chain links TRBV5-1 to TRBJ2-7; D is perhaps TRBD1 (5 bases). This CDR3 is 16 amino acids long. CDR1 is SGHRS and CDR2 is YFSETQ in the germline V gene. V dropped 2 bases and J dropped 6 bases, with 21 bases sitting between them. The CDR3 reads CASSLYRQSRFTEQYF. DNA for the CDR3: TGCGCCAGCAGCTTATACAGACAGAGTCGGTTTACCGAGCAGTACTTC.

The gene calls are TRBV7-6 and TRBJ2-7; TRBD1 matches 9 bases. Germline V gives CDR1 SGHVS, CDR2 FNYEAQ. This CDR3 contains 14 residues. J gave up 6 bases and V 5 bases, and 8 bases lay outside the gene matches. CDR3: CASSPGTGWREQYF. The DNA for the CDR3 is TGTGCCAGCAGCCCCGGGACAGGGTGGCGCGAGCAGTACTTC.

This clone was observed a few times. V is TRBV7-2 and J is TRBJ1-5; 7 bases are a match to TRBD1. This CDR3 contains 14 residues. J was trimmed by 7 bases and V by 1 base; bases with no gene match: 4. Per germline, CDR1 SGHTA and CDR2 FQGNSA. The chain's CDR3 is CASSLDRGKQPQHF. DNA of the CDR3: TGTGCCAGCAGCTTAGACAGGGGAAAACAGCCCCAGCATTTT.

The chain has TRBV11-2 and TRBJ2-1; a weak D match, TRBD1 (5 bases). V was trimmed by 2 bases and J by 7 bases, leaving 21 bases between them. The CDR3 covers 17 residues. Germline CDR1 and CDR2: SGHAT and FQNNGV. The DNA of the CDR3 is TGTGCCAGCAGCTTATTATCCGGAAGGGGAACTTCGAATGAGCAGTTCTTC. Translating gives CASSLLSGRGTSNEQFF.

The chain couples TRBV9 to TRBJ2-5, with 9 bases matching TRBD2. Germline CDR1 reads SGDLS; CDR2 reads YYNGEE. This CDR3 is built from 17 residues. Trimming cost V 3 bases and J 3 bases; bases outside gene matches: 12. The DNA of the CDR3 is TGTGCCAGCAGCGAAGGGCGCGGGGGGGCTGGGGAAGAGACCCAGTACTTC. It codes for CASSEGRGGAGEETQYF.

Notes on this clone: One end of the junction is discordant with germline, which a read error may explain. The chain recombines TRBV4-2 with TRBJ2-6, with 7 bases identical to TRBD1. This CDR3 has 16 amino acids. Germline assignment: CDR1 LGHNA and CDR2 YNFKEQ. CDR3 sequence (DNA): TGTGCCAGCAGCCAAGATGGGACAGCTGGGGCCAACGGCCTGACTTTC. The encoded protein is CASSQDGTAGANGLTF.

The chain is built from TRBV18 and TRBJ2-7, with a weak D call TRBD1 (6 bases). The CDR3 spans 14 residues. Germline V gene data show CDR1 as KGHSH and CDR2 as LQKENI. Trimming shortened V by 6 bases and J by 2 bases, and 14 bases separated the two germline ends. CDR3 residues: CASSSTWTAYEQYF. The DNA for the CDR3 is TGTGCCAGCTCGTCCACCTGGACAGCCTACGAGCAGTACTTC. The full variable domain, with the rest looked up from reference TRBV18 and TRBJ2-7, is NAGVMQNPRHLVRRRGQEARLRCSPMKGHSHVYWYRQLPEEGLKFMVYLQKENIIDESGMPKERFSAEFPKEGPSILRIQQVVRGDSAAYFCASSSTWTAYEQYFGPGTRLTVT.

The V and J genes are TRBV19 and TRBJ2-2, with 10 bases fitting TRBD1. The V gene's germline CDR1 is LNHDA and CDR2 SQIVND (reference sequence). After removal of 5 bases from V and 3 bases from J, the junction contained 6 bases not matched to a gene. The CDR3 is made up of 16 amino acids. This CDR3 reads CASSPWDRGDTGELFF. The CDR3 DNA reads TGTGCCAGTAGTCCCTGGGACAGGGGCGACACCGGGGAGCTGTTTTTT.

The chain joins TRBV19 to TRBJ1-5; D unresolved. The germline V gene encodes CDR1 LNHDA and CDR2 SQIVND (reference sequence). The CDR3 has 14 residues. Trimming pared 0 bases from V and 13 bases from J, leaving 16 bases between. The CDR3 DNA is TGTGCCAGTAGTATAGATCGCGAGGGTATTTTTCAGCATTTT. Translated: CASSIDREGIFQHF. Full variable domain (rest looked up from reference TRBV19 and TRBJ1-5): DGGITQSPKYLFRKEGQNVTLSCEQNLNHDAMYWYRQDPGQGLRLIYYSQIVNDFQKGDIAEGYSVSREKKESFPLTVTSAQKNPTAFYLCASSIDREGIFQHFGDGTRLSIL.